The entry that follows covers one T cell receptor beta chain sequence. Its specificity is not known. The data were taken from a study of beta chain features in type 1 diabetes. Whole-study findings and limits: People with Type 1 diabetes carried modestly yet significantly shorter TCRB CDR3s in all four CD4+ subsets.

CDR1 and CDR2 from the germline V gene are SEHNR and FQNEAQ (reference sequence). The CDR3 totals 14 residues. The V gene end was trimmed by 0 bases and the J gene end by 5 bases; junction bases not matched to a gene: 2. The authors reverse transcribed all of the isolated RNA, so sequencing captured expressed TCRB transcripts. Measured with immunoSEQ multiplex PCR; TCRdb has only the in-frame clones, and not every one. Of a few hundred thousand clones listed, 10% to 15% were seen once; the top ten hold approximately 0.011%. The clonotype was recovered from a young woman with type 1 diabetes. The sample taken for sequencing was naive CD4+ T cells from blood. The gene calls are TRBV7-9 and TRBJ1-1, with 8 nucleotides matching TRBD1. Here the CDR3 reads CASSLAQGETEAFF. The CDR3 DNA reads as TGTGCCAGCAGCTTAGCACAGGGGGAAACTGAAGCTTTCTTT.